The rows below give T cell receptor beta chains drawn from one sample of a study of Ad26.COV2.S vaccination and SARS-CoV-2 variants. The repertoire was sequenced with immunoSEQ multiplex PCR; TCRdb's copy has only in-frame clones and lacks some. In the table there are over 400,000 clones, 80% to 95% of which are singletons. Specimen: peripheral blood, collected in a trial of Ad26.COV2.S vaccine versus placebo. These receptors were obtained from a person aged 18-65 years who received the Ad26.COV2.S COVID-19 vaccine or a placebo. Each CDR3 is given with its conserved first and last residue. A D gene is named only where the DNA matches it firmly.

D | J | V | CDR3 | DNA
TRBD1 | TRBJ1-2 | TRBV2 | CASSRDRGPNYGYTF | TGTGCCAGCAGCCGGGACAGGGGCCCTAACTATGGCTACACCTTC
- | TRBJ2-4 | TRBV7-2 | CASSPRPGAENIQYF | TGTGCCAGCAGCCCGAGACCAGGGGCGGAAAACATTCAGTACTTC
- | TRBJ1-1 | TRBV7-2 | CASEFVQISEAFF | TGTGCCAGCGAATTCGTCCAGATCTCTGAAGCTTTCTTT
- | TRBJ2-7 | TRBV14 | CASSQGGRGNYEQYF | TGTGCCAGCAGCCAAGGCGGTAGAGGTAACTACGAGCAGTACTTC
- | TRBJ1-4 | TRBV28 | CASSPRGGTNEKLFF | TGTGCCAGCAGCCCAAGAGGGGGAACTAATGAAAAACTGTTTTTT
TRBD2 | TRBJ2-7 | TRBV9 | CASSGGGGPYSEQYF | TGTGCCAGCAGCGGCGGCGGGGGGCCCTACTCCGAGCAGTACTTC
TRBD2 | TRBJ2-5 | TRBV20-1 | CSASDEPGLAVETQYF | TGCAGTGCTAGTGATGAACCGGGACTAGCCGTGGAGACCCAGTACTTC
TRBD1 | TRBJ1-5 | TRBV6-6 | CASSQGTVNQPQHF | TGTGCCAGCAGCCAAGGGACAGTCAATCAGCCCCAGCATTTT
- | TRBJ2-1 | TRBV19 | CASTQSRGGHSYNEQFF | TGTGCCAGTACCCAATCGAGGGGAGGCCACTCCTACAATGAGCAGTTCTTC
TRBD1 | TRBJ1-6 | TRBV10-2 | CASRTLGTELNSPLHF | TGCGCCAGCAGGACCCTCGGGACAGAGTTAAATTCACCCCTCCACTTT
- | TRBJ1-2 | TRBV11-2 | CASSERRPEGYTF | TGTGCCAGCAGCGAACGCCGGCCAGAGGGCTACACCTTC
TRBD2 | TRBJ2-7 | TRBV7-6 | CASSSRRGGRSYEQYF | TGTGCCAGCAGCTCCCGGCGCGGGGGGCGGTCTTACGAGCAGTACTTC